Listed below are T cell receptor beta chains from one sample, sequenced in a study of blood T cell repertoires in COVID-19. TCRdb's table, derived via immunoSEQ multiplex PCR, lists solely in-frame clones and lacks some. The sample consists of 100,000 or so clones, just under 95% of them appearing once. Material: peripheral blood. The receptor source for this set is a man in his 70s with acute or convalescent COVID-19. CDR3s include the opening cysteine and the closing phenylalanine or tryptophan. The D gene is left open where the match is weak. Not every row has a clone size; where given, it reads once, few, many or a size class.

d_call,j_call,v_call,clone_size,cdr3_aa,cdr3_nt
NA,TRBJ1-1,TRBV15,NA,CATSRAPQGQNTEAFF,TGTGCCACCAGCAGAGCCCCCCAGGGGCAGAACACTGAAGCTTTCTTT
TRBD2,TRBJ2-7,TRBV6-5,NA,CASSYSRLAAYEQYF,TGTGCCAGCAGTTACTCGCGGCTAGCGGCCTACGAGCAGTACTTC
NA,TRBJ1-5,TRBV19,NA,CASSIARNQPQHF,TGTGCCAGTAGTATAGCCCGTAATCAGCCCCAGCATTTT
TRBD1,TRBJ2-3,TRBV6-5,NA,CASRGQGDTQYF,TGTGCCAGCAGAGGACAGGGAGATACGCAGTATTTT
TRBD1,TRBJ1-2,TRBV2,NA,CASMLQGAIYGYTF,TGTGCCAGCATGCTCCAGGGGGCGATATATGGCTACACCTTC
NA,TRBJ1-4,TRBV5-4,NA,CASSLDRAEKLFF,TGTGCCAGCAGCTTGGACAGGGCTGAAAAACTGTTTTTT
TRBD2,TRBJ2-1,TRBV27,NA,CASSLIRTSGIYEQFF,TGTGCCAGCAGTTTAATAAGGACTAGCGGGATCTATGAGCAGTTCTTC
TRBD2,TRBJ2-1,TRBV19,once,CASRPASGRAYNEQFF,TGTGCCAGTAGACCCGCTAGCGGGAGGGCCTACAATGAGCAGTTCTTC
TRBD2,TRBJ2-2,TRBV6-5,NA,CASSRTSGGTGELFF,TGTGCCAGCAGTAGGACTAGCGGGGGGACCGGGGAGCTGTTTTTT
NA,TRBJ2-7,TRBV19,NA,CASSGDLSYEQYF,TGTGCCAGTTCGGGAGACCTCTCCTACGAGCAGTACTTC
NA,TRBJ2-6,TRBV7-2,NA,CASSSRGGAGANVLTF,TGTGCCAGCAGCTCCCGCGGGGGCGCTGGGGCCAACGTCCTGACTTTC
NA,TRBJ2-5,TRBV9,NA,CASNLGGSQETQYF,TGTGCCAGCAACCTTGGGGGGAGCCAAGAGACCCAGTACTTC
NA,TRBJ1-1,TRBV6-5,NA,CASSQNMNTEAFF,TGTGCCAGCAGTCAGAACATGAACACTGAAGCTTTCTTT
NA,TRBJ2-2,TRBV7-2,NA,CASSLGLINTGELFF,TGTGCCAGCAGCTTGGGGCTTATCAACACCGGGGAGCTGTTTTTT
NA,TRBJ2-4,TRBV7-6,NA,CASSSAGGNIQYF,TGTGCCAGCAGCTCGGCCGGGGGAAACATTCAGTACTTC
NA,TRBJ2-5,TRBV2,NA,CASIGTGGETQYF,TGTGCCAGCATTGGGACGGGGGGCGAGACCCAGTACTTC
NA,TRBJ1-2,TRBV11-2,NA,CASSPRVLYGYTF,TGTGCCAGCAGCCCCCGCGTACTCTATGGCTACACCTTC
NA,TRBJ2-7,TRBV6-5,NA,CASTTPHRVPYEQYF,TGTGCCAGCACGACCCCTCACAGGGTCCCCTACGAGCAGTACTTC
NA,TRBJ1-1,TRBV18,NA,CASSPDEDMNTEAFF,TGTGCCAGCTCACCAGACGAAGACATGAACACTGAAGCTTTCTTT
NA,TRBJ1-1,TRBV27,NA,CASNPAGLMNTEAFF,TGTGCCAGCAACCCAGCAGGGTTAATGAACACTGAAGCTTTCTTT
TRBD1,TRBJ1-1,TRBV7-9,few,CASSSPPGQGRETEAFF,TGTGCCAGCAGCTCGCCTCCGGGACAGGGGAGGGAAACTGAAGCTTTCTTT
TRBD2,TRBJ2-1,TRBV4-2,NA,CASSRPGGLEQFF,TGTGCCAGCAGCCGCCCGGGGGGGCTTGAGCAGTTCTTC
NA,TRBJ1-5,TRBV18,NA,CASSSDRDQPQHF,TGTGCCAGCTCGTCGGACAGAGATCAGCCCCAGCATTTT
TRBD1,TRBJ1-2,TRBV6-6,NA,CASSLGTGTYGYTF,TGTGCCAGCAGTCTCGGGACAGGTACTTATGGCTACACCTTC
NA,TRBJ1-5,TRBV10-3,few,CAISDGGNGNQPQHF,TGTGCCATCAGTGATGGGGGGAATGGCAATCAGCCCCAGCATTTT
NA,TRBJ2-3,TRBV7-9,NA,CASSLGSGETDTQYF,TGTGCCAGCAGCTTGGGGTCAGGGGAGACAGATACGCAGTATTTT
TRBD1,TRBJ2-1,TRBV24-1,NA,CATSDPSRQGGSYNEQFF,TGTGCCACCAGTGATCCCTCCCGACAGGGGGGGTCCTACAATGAGCAGTTCTTC
NA,TRBJ1-1,TRBV5-1,NA,CASKHRGGSGTEAFF,TGCGCCAGCAAACACCGGGGAGGGTCGGGCACTGAAGCTTTCTTT
NA,TRBJ2-2,TRBV7-8,NA,CASDKSGQNTGELFF,TGTGCCAGCGATAAATCGGGACAGAACACCGGGGAGCTGTTTTTT
NA,TRBJ2-3,TRBV5-5,NA,CASSLFGGTDTQYF,TGTGCCAGCAGCTTGTTCGGGGGCACAGATACGCAGTATTTT
TRBD2,TRBJ2-1,TRBV4-1,NA,CASSPLGGGPYNEQFF,TGCGCCAGCAGCCCCCTCGGGGGGGGCCCCTACAATGAGCAGTTCTTC
TRBD1,TRBJ1-2,TRBV11-2,NA,CASSQRTGKGGYTF,TGTGCCAGCAGCCAAAGGACAGGGAAGGGTGGCTACACCTTC
NA,TRBJ1-4,TRBV18,once,CASSPTRGAPGEKLFF,TGTGCCAGCTCACCAACCCGGGGGGCTCCTGGTGAAAAACTGTTTTTT
NA,TRBJ2-5,TRBV7-7,NA,CASGATPETQYF,TGTGCCAGCGGGGCGACCCCAGAGACCCAGTACTTC
TRBD2,TRBJ2-6,TRBV5-1,NA,CASSTPSGLAGTSGANVLTF,TGCGCCAGCAGCACCCCATCCGGGCTAGCGGGGACCTCTGGGGCCAACGTCCTGACTTTC
NA,TRBJ1-2,TRBV14,NA,CASSQGLQQGDGYTF,TGTGCCAGCAGCCAAGGCCTCCAACAGGGAGACGGCTACACCTTC
TRBD2,TRBJ2-1,TRBV3-1/TRBV3-2,once,CASSQGTSGRGNEQFF,TGTGCCAGCAGCCAAGGGACTAGCGGGAGAGGTAATGAGCAGTTCTTC
TRBD1,TRBJ2-1,TRBV4-1,once,CASRNEQGKYNEQFF,TGCGCCAGCAGGAACGAACAGGGGAAATACAATGAGCAGTTCTTC
NA,TRBJ2-5,TRBV7-3,NA,CASSLRGLQETQYF,TGTGCCAGCAGCTTAAGAGGATTACAAGAGACCCAGTACTTC
TRBD2,TRBJ2-7,TRBV24-1,once,CATSDPRRRDYQQYF,TGTGCCACCAGTGATCCGCGAAGGCGGGACTACCAGCAGTACTTC
TRBD2,TRBJ2-1,TRBV2,NA,CASSEPGTSVYNEQFF,TGTGCCAGCAGTGAGCCCGGGACTAGCGTGTACAATGAGCAGTTCTTC
TRBD1,TRBJ1-3,TRBV7-2,once,CASSSPGQGRGNTIYF,TGTGCCAGCAGCTCACCGGGACAGGGAAGGGGAAACACCATATATTTT
TRBD2,TRBJ2-1,TRBV14,NA,CASSQGLTSGISGDEQFF,TGTGCCAGCAGCCAAGGATTGACTAGCGGCATTTCTGGAGATGAGCAGTTCTTC
NA,TRBJ1-5,TRBV12-3/TRBV12-4,NA,CASTLGGAQPQHF,TGTGCCAGCACCCTAGGGGGGGCTCAGCCCCAGCATTTT
TRBD1,TRBJ1-1,TRBV18,NA,CANSETGGVGEAFF,TGTGCCAACTCAGAGACAGGGGGCGTGGGTGAAGCTTTCTTT
TRBD2,TRBJ2-1,TRBV4-3,NA,CASSQETSGRLGVRDEQFF,TGCGCCAGCAGCCAAGAGACTAGCGGGAGGCTGGGGGTGCGGGATGAGCAGTTCTTC
NA,TRBJ2-2,TRBV6-6,NA,CASSYLWRDTGELFF,TGTGCCAGCAGTTATCTTTGGCGGGACACCGGGGAGCTGTTTTTT